The T cell receptor beta chain under discussion was sequenced for a study of cytomegalovirus exposure and HLA in healthy donors. The donors gave bone marrow, and they were healthy. 60 Vbeta and 13 Jbeta primers were used in PCR. Data came from immunoSEQ multiplex PCR; TCRdb stores just in-frame clones and leaves some out. Here the sample spans 120,000 to 150,000 clones, about three fifths being singletons. The germline gives CDR1 LNHDA, CDR2 SQIVND (reference sequence). Trimming removed 3 bases from V and 4 bases from J, with 13 bases in between. This CDR3 is built from 15 residues. The sample consisted of PBMCs. V usage is TRBV19 and J usage is TRBJ1-5; D not certain. The TCR was taken from a male donor in good health and CMV-seronegative. The DNA for the CDR3 is TGTGCCAGTAGTATTGGGCCGGGAAGGAATCAGCCCCAGCATTTT. Encoded protein: CASSIGPGRNQPQHF.